These 22 T cell receptor beta chains came from one sample sequenced in a study of T cell responses to AZD1222 COVID-19 vaccine (dated by TCRdb to about 2021). The sample's time point, from its label and the paper: about 28 days (+/-7) after the second vaccine dose. The method was the immunoSEQ multiplex PCR assay. The clones in this table, taken by TCRdb from immuneACCESS, are in-frame only. Not every clone is retained; where verified, under half of the shortfall comes from an unresolved V gene, and the cause of the rest is unknown. The sample table records tens of thousands of clones; 80% to 90% of these occur just once. Of the sample, 2.7% is held by the ten largest clones. Here the sequenced sample was peripheral blood, taken 28 days after the second AZD1222 dose. The origin of the receptors is an adult who received the AZD1222 COVID-19 vaccine.

V gene TRBV10-3 combines with J gene TRBJ2-7, with 8 bases aligning to TRBD2. The CDR3 has 14 amino acids. Germline CDR1 reads ENHRY; CDR2 reads SYGVKD. V shed 6 bases, J shed 0 bases, and the junction held 4 bases outside the gene matches. The CDR3 DNA reads TGTGCCATCAGGAACACTAGCGGCTCCTACGAGCAGTACTTC. This gives the protein CAIRNTSGSYEQYF.

The rearrangement joins TRBV29-1 to TRBJ1-1; possibly TRBD1 for D (6 bases). This CDR3 has 15 amino acids. Trimming left V 4 bases short and J 1 base short, with 16 bases between. The germline CDR1 and CDR2 sequences are SQVTM and ANQGSEA. CDR3 protein: CSVAYRAVGNTEAFF. The CDR3 DNA sequence: TGCAGCGTTGCCTACAGGGCAGTAGGGAACACTGAAGCTTTCTTT.

The J gene is TRBJ2-5, the V gene TRBV30; no firm D call. V lost 0 bases and J 4 bases, leaving 9 bases between the germline ends. Germline CDR1 is GTSNPN and CDR2 is SVGIG (reference sequence). The CDR3 consists of 13 residues. The CDR3 protein is CAWSVGGIETQYF. The DNA of the CDR3 is TGTGCCTGGAGTGTAGGCGGAATAGAGACCCAGTACTTC.

The rearrangement uses TRBV6-5 and TRBJ2-5, with 7 bases identical to TRBD2. The CDR3 consists of 14 residues. Trimming at V came to 5 bases and at J to 4 bases, leaving 7 bases not matched to a gene. Germline CDR1 reads MNHEY; CDR2 reads SVGAGI. This CDR3 is CASSPLAAIETQYF. The CDR3 nucleotides are TGTGCCAGCAGTCCCCTAGCGGCCATAGAGACCCAGTACTTC.

The count of this clone is one. The chain links TRBV3-1 (or the pseudogene TRBV3-2) to TRBJ1-1; no firm D call. Germline CDR1 is LGHDT and CDR2 is YNNKEL (reference sequence). The CDR3 length is 13 residues. V was trimmed by 3 bases and J by 4 bases, leaving 9 bases between them. The CDR3 spells CASSQMTGTEAFF. The CDR3 DNA reads TGTGCCAGCAGCCAGATGACGGGCACTGAAGCTTTCTTT.

The V call is TRBV28, the J call TRBJ2-3; D perhaps matches TRBD1 (7 bases). Germline loops: CDR1 MDHEN, CDR2 SYDVKM. The CDR3 consists of 15 residues. V lost 5 bases and J 2 bases, leaving 14 bases between the germline ends. The CDR3 bases are TGTGCCAGCAGTCTGCAGGGGGGAACCACAGATACGCAGTATTTT. It is translated as CASSLQGGTTDTQYF.

The rearrangement links TRBV27 to TRBJ1-6; weak D call: TRBD1 (5 bases). From germline, CDR1 is MNHEY and CDR2 SMNVEV (reference sequence). Trimming shortened V by 6 bases and J by 2 bases, and 14 bases separated the two germline ends. This CDR3 is built from 16 residues. The CDR3 coding sequence is TGTGCCAGCAGCTTAGAGGGGCGGCCCTATAATTCACCCCTCCACTTT. This codes for CASSLEGRPYNSPLHF.

The V call is TRBV7-3, the J call TRBJ2-2; tentatively, D is TRBD2 (5 bases). The CDR3 is 15 residues long. Germline CDR1 is SGHTA and CDR2 is FQGTGA. The V gene lost 5 bases and the J gene lost 0 bases, with 10 bases spanning the gap. The CDR3 nucleotides are TGTGCCAGCAGCCCTAGGACTGCGAACACCGGGGAGCTGTTTTTT. Translation: CASSPRTANTGELFF.

V usage is TRBV28 and J usage is TRBJ1-1, with 8 bases matching TRBD1. The germline gives CDR1 MDHEN, CDR2 SYDVKM. Trimming took 5 bases from V and 0 from J; bases not matched to a gene: 8. The CDR3 is 16 amino acids. CDR3 residues: CASSRPGQGLNTEAFF. The CDR3 nucleotides read TGTGCCAGCAGTCGTCCCGGACAGGGTTTGAACACTGAAGCTTTCTTT.

V gene TRBV19 combines with J gene TRBJ1-1; D gene ambiguous. From germline, CDR1 is LNHDA and CDR2 SQIVND (reference sequence). The CDR3 is 12 residues long. CDR3 sequence reads: CVLGGYNTEAFF. The DNA for the CDR3 is TGTGTCTTAGGTGGGTATAACACTGAAGCTTTCTTT.

The rearrangement joins TRBV11-2 to TRBJ1-2, with no clear D. The length of the CDR3 is 14 residues. Looked up from germline, CDR1 is SGHAT and CDR2 is FQNNGV. Trimming took 0 bases from V and 8 from J, leaving 13 bases between them. This CDR3 is CASSLDRGQQGYTF. For the CDR3, the DNA is TGTGCCAGCAGCTTAGATCGTGGCCAGCAGGGCTACACCTTC.

CDR3 sequence reads: CASSLGSQPQHF. DNA of the CDR3: TGTGCCAGCTCACTAGGGAGTCAGCCCCAGCATTTT. This chain connects TRBV18 to TRBJ1-5; D gene unclear. The CDR3 is 12 amino acids. V lost 4 bases and J 6 bases, leaving 7 bases between the germline ends. Germline CDR1 is KGHSH and CDR2 is LQKENI.

The V call is TRBV29-1, the J call TRBJ1-5; D gene uncertain. The germline gives CDR1 SQVTM, CDR2 ANQGSEA. Trimming cost V 5 bases and J 4 bases, with 9 bases left between them. This CDR3 comprises 12 residues. CDR3 sequence (DNA): TGCAGCGTTCAGGAGGGAAATCAGCCCCAGCATTTT. Amino acids: CSVQEGNQPQHF.

This rearrangement joins TRBV19 to TRBJ2-1; tentatively, D is TRBD2 (6 bases). CDR1 is LNHDA, CDR2 SQIVND, per germline (reference sequence). V gave up 3 bases and J gave up 7 bases, with 13 bases separating them. The CDR3 is made up of 14 amino acids. This CDR3 is CASSMLALANEQFF. CDR3 sequence (DNA): TGTGCCAGTAGTATGCTAGCGTTAGCTAATGAGCAGTTCTTC.

This chain joins TRBV5-1 and TRBJ1-3, with TRBD1 matching 10 bases. This CDR3 comprises 18 residues. The V and J ends lost 0 bases and 0 bases, in that order; junction bases with no gene match: 6. Germline CDR1 reads SGHRS; CDR2 reads YFSETQ. CDR3 amino acids: CASSLAPGQGGSGNTIYF. For the CDR3, the DNA is TGCGCCAGCAGCTTGGCCCCCGGACAGGGGGGCTCTGGAAACACCATATATTTT.

The genes are TRBV24-1 and TRBJ2-4; TRBD1 agrees at 7 bases. This CDR3 spans 15 amino acids. V lost 4 bases and J lost 3; bases outside the gene matches: 5. Germline assignment: CDR1 KGHDR and CDR2 SFDVKD. The CDR3 DNA reads TGTGCCACCAGTGACGGGACAGCTGGCAAAAACATTCAGTACTTC. Translating gives CATSDGTAGKNIQYF.

The J gene is TRBJ2-6, the V gene TRBV4-2; 7 bases line up with TRBD1. The CDR3 runs to 19 residues. Germline V lookup: CDR1 LGHNA, CDR2 YNFKEQ. The trim removed 0 bases at V and 0 bases at J, leaving 8 bases unmatched. Written as DNA, the CDR3 is TGTGCCAGCAGCCAAGATCCAACAGGGGTTAGCTCTGGGGCCAACGTCCTGACTTTC. Translating gives CASSQDPTGVSSGANVLTF.

The chain couples TRBV7-2 to TRBJ2-1; 7 bases align to TRBD2. The CDR3 loop spans 16 amino acids. Germline values: CDR1 SGHTA, CDR2 FQGNSA. V was clipped by 0 bases and J by 2 bases; unmatched bases: 4. CDR3 in amino acids: CASSLALGGAYNEQFF. DNA for the CDR3: TGTGCCAGCAGCTTAGCGCTGGGAGGGGCCTACAATGAGCAGTTCTTC.

V and J are TRBV6-2 or TRBV6-3 and TRBJ2-6, with D unclear. V lost 4 bases to trimming and J lost 0 bases, with 10 bases between them. Germline CDR1 reads MNHEY; CDR2 reads SVGEGT. CDR3 size: 16 residues. CDR3 sequence: CASSLVVGSGANVLTF. CDR3 DNA sequence: TGTGCCAGCAGTTTGGTAGTTGGCTCTGGGGCCAACGTCCTGACTTTC.

The chain is built from TRBV19 and TRBJ2-7; D is perhaps TRBD2 (5 bases). Trimming pared 5 bases from V and 6 bases from J, leaving 14 bases between. The CDR3 is 13 residues long. Germline-derived CDR1 and CDR2 are LNHDA and SQIVND (reference sequence). CDR3 region: CASSPSAATEQYF. CDR3 DNA sequence: TGTGCCAGTAGTCCCTCAGCGGCAACCGAGCAGTACTTC.

V gene TRBV5-1 combines with J gene TRBJ2-1; 11 bases fit TRBD1. The CDR3 contains 14 residues. Trimming took 7 bases from V and 8 from J; bases not matched to a gene: 8. Germline-derived CDR1 and CDR2 are SGHRS and YFSETQ. The CDR3: CASAKGQGAYEQFF. The DNA of the CDR3 is TGCGCCAGCGCAAAAGGACAGGGGGCCTATGAGCAGTTCTTC.

This clone turned up a few times. The genes are TRBV27 and TRBJ2-7; 9 bases match TRBD2. The CDR3 spans 17 residues. J was trimmed by 4 bases and V by 1 base; bases with no gene match: 11. Germline assignment: CDR1 MNHEY and CDR2 SMNVEV (reference sequence). The CDR3, as DNA: TGTGCCAGCAGTTTATACGGCTGGGGGACTAGCTTTTACGAGCAGTACTTC. Protein sequence: CASSLYGWGTSFYEQYF.